What follows is one T cell receptor beta chain and its context. This record belongs to a study of shared clonotypes between healthy human individuals. From germline, CDR1 is WSHSY and CDR2 SAAADI. The CDR3 is made up of 12 amino acids. V dropped 6 bases and J dropped 1 base, with 6 bases sitting between them. Method: immunoSEQ multiplex PCR; TCRdb's copy keeps in-frame clones and lacks some. In the table there are around 600,000 clones, about 97% of which are singletons. The sequence was collected from a woman in her twenties or thirties in good health. This chain links TRBV10-2 with TRBJ1-2, with D uncertain. The sample consisted of naive CD4+ T cells sorted from blood. The subset denotes: CD45RA+ positively selected. CDR3: CASRTNNYGYTF. CDR3 DNA: TGCGCCAGCAGGACTAATAACTATGGCTACACCTTC.